This is a list of T cell receptor beta chains from one sample in a study of cytomegalovirus exposure and HLA in healthy donors. The protocol was immunoSEQ multiplex PCR, while the TCRdb copy is restricted to in-frame clones and leaves out a portion. The table includes about 140,000 clones, more than 70% detected once. The sequenced sample consisted of PBMCs. These receptors came from a male donor in good health and CMV-seronegative. The CDR3 runs from the conserved cysteine through the conserved F or W. D genes are given only for firm matches. The listing skips clone size in some rows; elsewhere it reads once, few, many or a size class.

D gene	V gene	J gene	clone size	CDR3 DNA	CDR3 protein
.	TRBV7-6	TRBJ2-7	.	TGTGCCAGCAGCTTAGAGTCCGGCTACGAGCAGTACTTC	CASSLESGYEQYF
.	TRBV28	TRBJ1-4	few	TGTGCCAGCAGTTCTAACAGGGTCGTGGCTAATGAAAAACTGTTTTTT	CASSSNRVVANEKLFF
.	TRBV5-5	TRBJ2-1	.	TGTGCCAGCACCTTCTCGGTGCGGTCCTACAATGAGCAGTTCTTC	CASTFSVRSYNEQFF
TRBD1	TRBV13	TRBJ2-2	few	TGTGCCAGCAGTCCGGGACAGGGTTCCACCGGGGAGCTGTTTTTT	CASSPGQGSTGELFF
TRBD1	TRBV9	TRBJ1-4	.	TGTGCCAGCAGCTCAAGCGACAGGGACGATGAAAAACTGTTTTTT	CASSSSDRDDEKLFF
.	TRBV14	TRBJ2-5	.	TGTGCCAGCAGCCCAATGACAGGCACACAAGAGACCCAGTACTTC	CASSPMTGTQETQYF
TRBD2	TRBV7-2	TRBJ2-5	.	TGTGCCAGCAGCTCCTTACTAGCGGGAGGGCCTCAAAAGACCCAGTACTTC	CASSSLLAGGPQKTQYF
TRBD1	TRBV7-9	TRBJ2-7	few	TGTGCCAGCAGCACCTACAGGGGGCAAGTAAACGAGCAGTACTTC	CASSTYRGQVNEQYF
.	TRBV11-3	TRBJ2-1	.	TGTGCCAGCAGCTTATCAGGGATTGTTAATGAGCAGTTCTTC	CASSLSGIVNEQFF
.	TRBV29-1	TRBJ2-5	.	TGCAGCGTTGAACTACCCTCGGGGGAGACCCAGTACTTC	CSVELPSGETQYF
.	TRBV5-6	TRBJ1-2	.	TGTGCCAGCAGCTCCTTTGACAGGAGCTATGGCTACACCTTC	CASSSFDRSYGYTF
.	TRBV18	TRBJ1-1	.	TGTGCCAGCTCACCATATGGGGCACAGAACACTGAAGCTTTCTTT	CASSPYGAQNTEAFF
.	TRBV29-1	TRBJ2-5	.	TGCAGCGTTGGCAGGGCTACACAAGAGACCCAGTACTTC	CSVGRATQETQYF
.	TRBV18	TRBJ1-4	.	TGTGCCAGCTCAGTGACCGGAGGGGAAAAACTGTTTTTT	CASSVTGGEKLFF
.	TRBV7-2	TRBJ1-4	.	TGTGCCAGCAGCTTAGCGCTATTGGGGGGAAATGAAAAACTGTTTTTT	CASSLALLGGNEKLFF
.	TRBV13	TRBJ1-3	.	TGTGCCAGCAGCTTAGGCCTTAGCTCTGGAAACACCATATATTTT	CASSLGLSSGNTIYF
TRBD2	TRBV2	TRBJ2-1	once	TGCTCAGGGGGTAGCGGGAGGGGAAGTTTCTTC	CSGGSGRGSFF
TRBD1	TRBV27	TRBJ2-2	.	TGTGCCAGCAGTACAACCGGGACAGGGAATCCCGGGGAGCTGTTTTTT	CASSTTGTGNPGELFF
.	TRBV7-8	TRBJ1-1	.	TGTGCCAGCAGCTTAGCGGGGGGGCTAACGAACACTGAAGCTTTCTTT	CASSLAGGLTNTEAFF
.	TRBV2	TRBJ2-1	.	TGTGCCAGCAGTGAGGCAGGGGGGAGCTCCTACAATGAGCAGTTCTTC	CASSEAGGSSYNEQFF
.	TRBV19	TRBJ2-7	few	TGTGCCAGTAGTATAGACCTCACGCCGCAGGGGCAGTACTTC	CASSIDLTPQGQYF
.	TRBV29-1	TRBJ2-7	.	TGCAGCGTTGAAGATCCCGGGGGGCCCTACGAGCAGTACTTC	CSVEDPGGPYEQYF
TRBD1	TRBV7-9	TRBJ1-1	.	TGTGCCAGCAGCTCTCCGCAGGGGGCAGAGGTCGCTGAAGCTTTCTTT	CASSSPQGAEVAEAFF
TRBD2	TRBV9	TRBJ2-1	.	TGTGCCAGCAGCGTAGGTGTCGGGACTAGCGGGAGTAGGGCCTACAATGAGCAGTTCTTC	CASSVGVGTSGSRAYNEQFF
TRBD1	TRBV30	TRBJ1-2	.	TGTGCCTGGAGGGGGGGACAGCCCTATGGCTACACCTTC	CAWRGGQPYGYTF
.	TRBV30	TRBJ1-5	.	TGTGCCTGGAGTGTGGCAGGCAATCAGCCCCAGCATTTT	CAWSVAGNQPQHF
TRBD2	TRBV19	TRBJ2-2	.	TGTGCCAGTAGTATAAGCCTAGCGGGGAACACCGGGGAGCTGTTTTTT	CASSISLAGNTGELFF